What follows describes a single T cell receptor beta chain. Its antigen is still unknown. The data were taken from a study of T cell responses to AZD1222 COVID-19 vaccine. Regarding the study as a whole: It should be noted that donors were predominantly white British and more often female, and clonal diversity was possibly underestimated.

TCRdb keeps only in-frame clones here, not all; method: immunoSEQ multiplex PCR. The sample holds around 53,000 clones; around 83% are singletons and the top ten take about 21%. Germline lookup yields CDR1 LGHDT and CDR2 YNNKEL (reference sequence). J lost 7 bases, V lost 4 bases, and 10 bases had no gene match. The CDR3 runs to 16 residues. Sample: peripheral blood, taken on day 0 of MenACWY control vaccination. The TCR originated in an adult in good health. This chain uses TRBV3-1 (or the pseudogene TRBV3-2) with TRBJ2-2, with TRBD2 matching over 9 bases. The CDR3 region has the DNA TGTGCCAGCAGCCCTCGTAGCGGGAGTCGGATCGGGGAGCTGTTTTTT. Encoded protein: CASSPRSGSRIGELFF.